Presented here are 16 T cell receptor beta chains from one specimen sequenced in a study of blood T cell repertoires in COVID-19. The repertoire was sequenced with immunoSEQ multiplex PCR; TCRdb's copy has only in-frame clones and lacks some. The repertoire holds 150,000 or so clones, with 93% as singletons. Sequenced sample: peripheral blood. These receptors all stem from a woman in her fifties or sixties with COVID-19, enrolled during active disease.

The CDR3 sequence: CASSRQVDYGYTF. The CDR3 DNA sequence: TGTGCCAGCAGTAGACAGGTCGACTATGGCTACACCTTC. The J gene is TRBJ1-2, the V gene TRBV6-5; D is possibly TRBD1 (6 bases). V lost 5 bases and J lost 3, with 10 bases in between. CDR3 length: 13 amino acids. Germline V gene sequence: CDR1 MNHEY, CDR2 SVGAGI.

The chain links TRBV5-1 to TRBJ2-3; D is undetermined. The V end was cut by 1 base, the J end by 2 bases, with 11 bases between. Germline CDR1 is SGHRS and CDR2 is YFSETQ. The CDR3 has 15 residues. For the CDR3, the DNA is TGCGCCAGCAGCTTGAACAGCCAGCCCACAGATACGCAGTATTTT. Translated: CASSLNSQPTDTQYF.

The chain links TRBV11-3 to TRBJ2-1; TRBD2 agrees at 9 bases. The V segment lost 5 bases and the J segment 5 bases; nucleotides outside the gene matches: 7. This CDR3 spans 15 amino acids. In germline, CDR1 is SGHNT, CDR2 YENEEA. This CDR3 is CASSTHSGGNNEQFF. CDR3 sequence (DNA): TGTGCCAGCAGCACTCATAGCGGGGGAAACAATGAGCAGTTCTTC.

In this sample, this clone turned up once. This chain links TRBV2 with TRBJ1-5; D perhaps matches TRBD1 (5 bases). Germline values: CDR1 SNHLY, CDR2 FYNNEI. Trimming stripped 5 bases from V and 1 base from J, with 9 bases between. The CDR3 runs 14 residues. The DNA of the CDR3 is TGTGCCAGCAGTCCTGACAGCAGCAATCAGCCCCAGCATTTT. Its translation: CASSPDSSNQPQHF.

This clone has only one observation. J is TRBJ1-4 and V is TRBV9; 7 nucleotides match TRBD1. The V gene end was trimmed by 2 bases and the J gene end by 3 bases; junction bases not matched to a gene: 4. The CDR3 extends over 15 amino acids. Germline lookup yields CDR1 SGDLS and CDR2 YYNGEE. Here the CDR3 reads CASSVRGSANEKLFF. The CDR3 nucleotides read TGTGCCAGCAGCGTCAGGGGGTCGGCTAATGAAAAACTGTTTTTT.

V gene TRBV2 combines with J gene TRBJ1-4; 7 bases map to TRBD1. Germline values: CDR1 SNHLY, CDR2 FYNNEI. V trimming: 5 bases; J trimming: 1 base; junction bases outside the gene matches: 1. The CDR3 has 14 amino acids. CDR3 DNA: TGTGCCAGCAGTTACAGGGGAACTAATGAAAAACTGTTTTTT. Its protein product is CASSYRGTNEKLFF.

The chain carries TRBV12-3 or TRBV12-4 and TRBJ1-1, with D perhaps matching TRBD1 (5 bases). The CDR3 runs 10 residues. Trimming took 4 bases from V and 8 from J, leaving 5 bases between them. The CDR3, as DNA: TGTGCCAGCAGTTCAGGGGAAGCTTTCTTT. This translates into CASSSGEAFF.

The rearrangement joins TRBV4-2 to TRBJ1-6; 11 bases map to TRBD1. The V and J ends lost 2 bases and 10 bases, in that order; junction bases with no gene match: 7. Germline V gene lookup returns CDR1 LGHNA and CDR2 YNFKEQ. The CDR3 sequence is 16 residues long. The chain's CDR3 is CASSQPMGQGDSPLHF. The DNA for the CDR3 is TGTGCCAGCAGCCAACCTATGGGACAGGGGGACTCACCCCTCCACTTT.

V usage is TRBV11-1 and J usage is TRBJ2-2; TRBD1 might be the D (5 bases). The CDR3 loop spans 15 amino acids. The V and J ends lost 0 bases and 5 bases respectively, with 10 bases between them. In germline, CDR1 is SGHAT, CDR2 FQDESV (reference sequence). Here the CDR3 reads CASSLALGVTGELFF. In DNA, the CDR3 is TGTGCCAGCAGCTTAGCCCTAGGGGTGACCGGGGAGCTGTTTTTT.

CDR3: CASSPRGAVSYNEQFF. The DNA of the CDR3 is TGTGCCAGCAGCCCCAGGGGGGCAGTATCCTACAATGAGCAGTTCTTC. The V call is TRBV9, the J call TRBJ2-1, with a possible D match to TRBD1 (7 bases). The germline gives CDR1 SGDLS, CDR2 YYNGEE. This CDR3 has 16 residues. V was trimmed by 4 bases and J by 1 base, leaving 15 bases between them. Full variable domain (missing parts from reference TRBV9 and TRBJ2-1): DSGVTQTPKHLITATGQRVTLRCSPRSGDLSVYWYQQSLDQGLQFLIQYYNGEERAKGNILERFSAQQFPDLHSELNLSSLELGDSALYFCASSPRGAVSYNEQFFGPGTRLTVL.

This rearrangement joins TRBV9 to TRBJ1-3, with D possibly being TRBD1 (6 bases). The CDR3 sequence is 15 residues long. Trimming took 4 bases from V and 3 from J, leaving 14 bases between them. Germline V CDR1 and CDR2: SGDLS, YYNGEE. CDR3 sequence (DNA): TGTGCCAGCAGCCTTGGGGGGGGCGTTGGAAACACCATATATTTT. Translated: CASSLGGGVGNTIYF.

The chain recombines TRBV3-1 (or the pseudogene TRBV3-2) with TRBJ1-1; 8 bases match TRBD1. This CDR3 has 13 amino acids. J was trimmed by 4 bases and V by 4 bases; bases with no gene match: 2. CDR1 is LGHDT and CDR2 is YNNKEL in the germline V gene (reference sequence). CDR3 in DNA: TGTGCCAGCAGCCCAGGGACAGGCACTGAAGCTTTCTTT. It is translated as CASSPGTGTEAFF.

The gene calls are TRBV19 and TRBJ1-1; perhaps TRBD1 as D (6 bases). Trimming removed 6 bases at V and 6 bases at J, with 17 bases between. The CDR3 length is 14 residues. In germline, CDR1 is LNHDA, CDR2 SQIVND (reference sequence). The CDR3 region is CASSPWGGSSEAFF. The CDR3 coding sequence is TGTGCCAGTAGCCCCTGGGGGGGCAGCTCTGAAGCTTTCTTT.

The V call is TRBV9, the J call TRBJ2-1; D possibly corresponds to TRBD2 (6 bases). Germline assignment: CDR1 SGDLS and CDR2 YYNGEE. V gave up 1 base and J gave up 7 bases, with 15 bases separating them. This CDR3 contains 15 residues. DNA for the CDR3: TGTGCCAGCAGCGTAAACCCCATGGAGGGTAATGAGCAGTTCTTC. This gives the protein CASSVNPMEGNEQFF. Drawing the rest from reference TRBV9 and TRBJ2-1, the complete variable domain is DSGVTQTPKHLITATGQRVTLRCSPRSGDLSVYWYQQSLDQGLQFLIQYYNGEERAKGNILERFSAQQFPDLHSELNLSSLELGDSALYFCASSVNPMEGNEQFFGPGTRLTVL.

The V gene is TRBV7-2, the J gene TRBJ1-3; the D is unclear. This CDR3 spans 16 amino acids. Trimming took 0 bases from V and 0 from J, leaving 9 bases between them. The germline CDR1 and CDR2 sequences are SGHTA and FQGNSA. In nucleotides, the CDR3 is TGTGCCAGCAGCTTAGCGTCCGGGAGCTCTGGAAACACCATATATTTT. Residues: CASSLASGSSGNTIYF.

This sequence joins TRBV19 and TRBJ1-1; 7 nucleotides align to TRBD1. The CDR3 totals 14 residues. The germline gives CDR1 LNHDA, CDR2 SQIVND (reference sequence). V lost 5 bases to trimming and J lost 5 bases; unmatched junction nucleotides: 8. CDR3 sequence reads: CASSPQGVGTEAFF. In nucleotides, the CDR3 is TGTGCCAGTAGTCCCCAGGGGGTTGGAACTGAAGCTTTCTTT.